The next 29 T cell receptor beta chains were all read from a single sample in a study of blood T cell repertoires in COVID-19. TCRdb's table, derived via immunoSEQ multiplex PCR, lists solely in-frame clones and lacks some. The sample has about 37,000 clones, around three quarters seen once; the top ten hold roughly an eighth. Sequencing used peripheral blood. All receptors derive from a woman between 65 and 79 years old with acute or convalescent COVID-19.

This sequence joins TRBV3-1 (or the pseudogene TRBV3-2) and TRBJ1-2; 9 bases agree with TRBD1. The length of the CDR3 is 15 residues. Germline lookup yields CDR1 LGHDT and CDR2 YNNKEL (reference sequence). V lost 4 bases to trimming and J lost 8 bases; unmatched junction nucleotides: 11. Here the CDR3 DNA reads TGTGCCAGCAGCCCCCTATACAGGGGGCGAGGAGGCTACACCTTC. Translation gives CASSPLYRGRGGYTF.

V gene TRBV18 combines with J gene TRBJ2-1, with TRBD2 matching 9 bases. Germline CDR1 and CDR2: KGHSH and LQKENI. The CDR3 runs 16 residues. Losses at the gene ends were 6 bases for V and 7 bases for J; bases not matched to a gene: 13. CDR3 region: CASSPEGAGGTNEQFF. The CDR3 DNA follows: TGTGCCAGCTCCCCAGAGGGAGCGGGAGGAACAAATGAGCAGTTCTTC.

J is TRBJ1-1 and V is TRBV5-1, with TRBD1 as a possible D gene (5 bases). Trimming shortened V by 4 bases and J by 0 bases, and 16 bases separated the two germline ends. The germline CDR1 and CDR2 sequences are SGHRS and YFSETQ. The CDR3 contains 16 residues. This chain's CDR3 is CASSGGGGAMNTEAFF. The CDR3 DNA is TGCGCCAGCAGCGGGGGAGGAGGGGCCATGAACACTGAAGCTTTCTTT.

CDR3: CASSLLGQGNTGELFF. The DNA for the CDR3 is TGTGCCAGCAGCTTGTTGGGACAGGGGAACACCGGGGAGCTGTTTTTT. The rearrangement joins TRBV5-6 to TRBJ2-2, with TRBD1 matching over 9 bases. The CDR3 is made up of 16 amino acids. Germline lookup yields CDR1 SGHDT and CDR2 YYEEEE. Trimming cost V 1 base and J 1 base; bases outside gene matches: 2.

The gene calls are TRBV7-2 and TRBJ1-2; D is possibly TRBD1 (5 bases). This CDR3 comprises 14 residues. V lost 0 bases and J 2 bases, leaving 7 bases between the germline ends. The V gene's germline CDR1 is SGHTA and CDR2 FQGNSA. In DNA, the CDR3 is TGTGCCAGCAGCTTAGCCCAGGGCAACTATGGCTACACCTTC. Protein product: CASSLAQGNYGYTF.

CDR3 residues: CASSQVAGRGTDTQYF. The CDR3, as DNA: TGTGCCAGCAGCCAAGTGGCCGGGAGGGGAACAGATACGCAGTATTTT. This chain uses TRBV3-1 (or the pseudogene TRBV3-2) with TRBJ2-3, with 8 bases aligning to TRBD2. Germline CDR1 is LGHDT and CDR2 is YNNKEL (reference sequence). V lost 1 base, J lost 3 bases, and 6 bases stayed unmatched. The CDR3 loop spans 16 amino acids.

The chain couples TRBV5-5 to TRBJ2-3; D remains unclear. V shed 4 bases and J shed 6 bases, with 9 bases lying between them. CDR1 and CDR2 (germline): SGHKS, YYEKEE (reference sequence). The CDR3 extends over 12 amino acids. CDR3 protein: CASSHWSDTQYF. Written as DNA, the CDR3 is TGTGCCAGCAGCCACTGGTCGGATACGCAGTATTTT.

The genes are TRBV21-1 and TRBJ1-5; the table's D call of TRBD1 was not tested on the DNA. TRBV21-1 is a documented pseudogene. CDR3 size: 17 residues. Here the CDR3 DNA reads TGTGCCAGCAGCAGGCCCCGAGGAATACAGGGGCATCAGCCCCAGCATTTT. It translates to CASSRPRGIQGHQPQHF.

The V call is TRBV19, the J call TRBJ1-1; D is uncertain. The CDR3 totals 14 residues. Trimming pared 7 bases from V and 4 bases from J, leaving 16 bases between. Germline V lookup: CDR1 LNHDA, CDR2 SQIVND (reference sequence). The CDR3: CASIRGGLSTEAFF. CDR3 sequence (DNA): TGTGCCAGTATCCGAGGAGGTTTGTCCACTGAAGCTTTCTTT.

The table lists this clone with a count of one. The V gene is TRBV15, the J gene TRBJ2-1; no firm D call. This CDR3 has 16 residues. Trimming took off 2 bases at V and 1 base at J, with 12 bases between the two ends. Germline CDR1 reads LNHNV; CDR2 reads YYDKDF (reference sequence). CDR3: CATSRSMTLSYNEQFF. CDR3 sequence (DNA): TGTGCCACCAGCAGATCCATGACATTATCCTACAATGAGCAGTTCTTC.

The chain uses TRBV5-5 and TRBJ2-3, with D maybe TRBD2 (5 bases). V was cut by 0 bases and J by 2 bases, with 10 bases left in between. The CDR3 has 15 amino acids. Looked up from germline, CDR1 is SGHKS and CDR2 is YYEKEE (reference sequence). CDR3 loop: CASSLGLLNTDTQYF. In nucleotides, the CDR3 is TGTGCCAGCAGCTTGGGACTACTGAACACAGATACGCAGTATTTT. Full variable domain (rest looked up from reference TRBV5-5 and TRBJ2-3): DAGVTQSPTHLIKTRGQQVTLRCSPISGHKSVSWYQQVLGQGPQFIFQYYEKEERGRGNFPDRFSARQFPNYSSELNVNALLLGDSALYLCASSLGLLNTDTQYFGPGTRLTVL.

The chain joins TRBV14 to TRBJ1-2; 9 bases are a match to TRBD1. After removal of 0 bases from V and 7 bases from J, the junction contained 9 bases not matched to a gene. In germline, CDR1 is SGHDN, CDR2 FVKESK. This CDR3 is 16 amino acids long. For the CDR3, the DNA is TGTGCCAGCAGCCAAGATTGGACAGGGGATGTTGCTGGCTACACCTTC. The encoded protein is CASSQDWTGDVAGYTF.

The chain links TRBV28 to TRBJ2-7; 8 bases line up with TRBD1. J was trimmed by 6 bases and V by 3 bases; bases with no gene match: 7. This CDR3 comprises 14 residues. The V gene's germline CDR1 is MDHEN and CDR2 SYDVKM. CDR3 protein: CASSLDRVKSEQYF. DNA of the CDR3: TGTGCCAGCAGTTTGGACAGGGTGAAATCCGAGCAGTACTTC.

The V and J genes are TRBV25-1 and TRBJ2-3; 9 bases map to TRBD1. The trim removed 3 bases at V and 10 bases at J, leaving 8 bases unmatched. Germline CDR1 reads MGHDK; CDR2 reads SYGVNS. The CDR3 loop spans 14 amino acids. DNA of the CDR3: TGTGCCAGCAGTGACCGGGACAGGGCCCGCTCGCAGTATTTT. This sequence encodes CASSDRDRARSQYF.

The CDR3 sequence: CASSIAGTGNTEAFF. DNA of the CDR3: TGTGCCAGTAGTATAGCGGGGACAGGGAACACTGAAGCTTTCTTT. The V call is TRBV19, the J call TRBJ1-1; 8 nucleotides agree with TRBD1. This CDR3 spans 15 amino acids. V lost 1 base, J lost 1 base, and 2 bases stayed unmatched. Germline lookup yields CDR1 LNHDA and CDR2 SQIVND (reference sequence).

The gene calls are TRBV5-4 and TRBJ2-7; 7 bases fit TRBD1. The V gene's germline CDR1 is SGHNT and CDR2 YYREEE (reference sequence). This CDR3 is built from 17 residues. Unmatched junction bases numbered 16, after V lost 4 bases and J lost 3 bases. The CDR3: CASSQNPRRQGHYEQYF. CDR3 nucleotide sequence: TGTGCCAGCAGCCAAAACCCCCGCCGACAGGGCCACTACGAGCAGTACTTC.

This chain joins TRBV7-9 and TRBJ2-7; TRBD2 matches 7 bases. CDR3 length: 15 residues. V was clipped by 2 bases and J by 1 base; unmatched bases: 5. Germline V gives CDR1 SEHNR, CDR2 FQNEAQ (reference sequence). This chain's CDR3 is CASSLLGGSSYEQYF. The CDR3 bases are TGTGCCAGCAGCTTACTTGGCGGGAGTTCCTACGAGCAGTACTTC.

The chain carries TRBV3-1 (or the pseudogene TRBV3-2) and TRBJ2-2; D remains unclear. V lost 4 bases, J lost 5 bases, and 17 bases lay in between. The germline V gene encodes CDR1 LGHDT and CDR2 YNNKEL (reference sequence). CDR3 length: 16 residues. As DNA, the CDR3 is TGTGCCAGCAGCCCCCCTATCCCCAGAGGAACCGGGGAGCTGTTTTTT. Translating it yields CASSPPIPRGTGELFF.

V and J are TRBV6-5 and TRBJ2-1; 9 bases map to TRBD2. The V gene's germline CDR1 is MNHEY and CDR2 SVGAGI. CDR3 length: 15 amino acids. V lost 6 bases to trimming and J lost 2 bases; unmatched junction nucleotides: 5. As DNA, the CDR3 is TGTGCCAGCAGATTGACTAGCGGAACCTACAATGAGCAGTTCTTC. It is translated as CASRLTSGTYNEQFF.

This clone was counted only a few times. This chain uses TRBV19 with TRBJ1-5; D unclear. Per the germline V gene, CDR1 is LNHDA and CDR2 is SQIVND (reference sequence). The CDR3 is 15 amino acids. The V end was cut by 5 bases, the J end by 2 bases, with 13 bases between. In DNA form, the CDR3 reads TGTGCCAGTAGTGATAAAAACGGGGGCAATCAGCCCCAGCATTTT. Encoded protein: CASSDKNGGNQPQHF.

The rearrangement uses TRBV18 and TRBJ1-1; 7 nucleotides align to TRBD1. In germline, CDR1 is KGHSH, CDR2 LQKENI. Germline trimming cut 0 bases from V and 5 bases from J; bases unmatched to any gene: 9. There are 16 residues in the CDR3. The CDR3 spells CASSPPRRGQDTEAFF. CDR3 bases: TGTGCCAGCTCACCACCTCGAAGGGGGCAGGATACTGAAGCTTTCTTT. The whole variable domain, remainder taken from reference TRBV18 and TRBJ1-1, is NAGVMQNPRHLVRRRGQEARLRCSPMKGHSHVYWYRQLPEEGLKFMVYLQKENIIDESGMPKERFSAEFPKEGPSILRIQQVVRGDSAAYFCASSPPRRGQDTEAFFGQGTRLTVV.

The genes are TRBV29-1 and TRBJ1-4, with 8 positions matching TRBD1. This CDR3 comprises 14 residues. Germline trimming cut 7 bases from V and 7 bases from J; bases unmatched to any gene: 11. Germline values: CDR1 SQVTM, CDR2 ANQGSEA. This chain's CDR3 is CSATWTGWAEKLFF. The CDR3 coding sequence is TGCAGCGCTACTTGGACAGGGTGGGCTGAAAAACTGTTTTTT.

The V call is TRBV28, the J call TRBJ2-5; maybe TRBD2 (7 bases). The V gene lost 3 bases and the J gene lost 5 bases, with 16 bases spanning the gap. The CDR3 runs to 15 residues. Germline lookup yields CDR1 MDHEN and CDR2 SYDVKM. The CDR3 spells CASSFIQGRGETQYF. CDR3 coding DNA: TGTGCCAGCAGTTTTATCCAGGGGCGGGGGGAGACCCAGTACTTC.

This clone appeared many times. This sequence joins TRBV27 and TRBJ1-2, with 7 bases that match TRBD1. This CDR3 comprises 16 residues. J was trimmed by 2 bases and V by 0 bases; bases with no gene match: 6. Germline V gene data show CDR1 as MNHEY and CDR2 as SMNVEV (reference sequence). CDR3: CASSLSLSTGNYGYTF. DNA of the CDR3: TGTGCCAGCAGTTTATCTTTATCGACAGGGAACTATGGCTACACCTTC.

V is TRBV3-1 (or the pseudogene TRBV3-2) and J is TRBJ2-3, with 8 bases aligning to TRBD2. CDR3 size: 15 residues. Germline V gives CDR1 LGHDT, CDR2 YNNKEL (reference sequence). Trimming at V came to 0 bases and at J to 6 bases, leaving 5 bases not matched to a gene. CDR3 coding DNA: TGTGCCAGCAGCCAAGACGGGGGGGCCGGCGATACGCAGTATTTT. It is translated as CASSQDGGAGDTQYF.

This chain links TRBV7-2 with TRBJ2-3, with 12 bases lining up with TRBD2. The CDR3 is 17 residues long. The V gene end was trimmed by 5 bases and the J gene end by 2 bases; junction bases not matched to a gene: 8. Looked up from germline, CDR1 is SGHTA and CDR2 is FQGNSA. The CDR3 protein is CASSPRLAGVATDTQYF. The DNA for the CDR3 is TGTGCCAGCAGCCCCCGACTAGCGGGGGTTGCCACAGATACGCAGTATTTT.

J is TRBJ2-1 and V is TRBV5-8, with D possibly TRBD1 on 6 matching bases. CDR3 length: 16 amino acids. The germline CDR1 and CDR2 sequences are SGHTS and YDEGEE. V was clipped by 2 bases and J by 0 bases, with 12 bases between them. The CDR3 reads CASSFDRTFSYNEQFF. In DNA form, the CDR3 reads TGTGCCAGCAGCTTTGACAGGACCTTCTCCTACAATGAGCAGTTCTTC.

The chain recombines TRBV5-5 with TRBJ1-3, with a possible D match to TRBD1 (6 bases). Trimming took 4 bases from V and 1 from J, leaving 15 bases between them. In germline, CDR1 is SGHKS, CDR2 YYEKEE (reference sequence). This CDR3 has 16 residues. CDR3 amino acids: CASSPSGGRSGNTIYF. The CDR3 bases are TGTGCCAGCAGCCCTAGTGGGGGCAGGTCTGGAAACACCATATATTTT.

The CDR3 sequence is CASSLPTVSDTQYF. The CDR3 DNA reads TGTGCCAGCAGTTTACCGACAGTATCAGATACGCAGTATTTT. The rearrangement links TRBV28 to TRBJ2-3; the D gene is possibly TRBD1 (5 bases). The V gene lost 2 bases and the J gene lost 4 bases, with 10 bases spanning the gap. The CDR3 length is 14 residues. Germline V gene sequence: CDR1 MDHEN, CDR2 SYDVKM. The whole variable domain, remainder taken from reference TRBV28 and TRBJ2-3, is DVKVTQSSRYLVKRTGEKVFLECVQDMDHENMFWYRQDPGLGLRLIYFSYDVKMKEKGDIPEGYSVSREKKERFSLILESASTNQTSMYLCASSLPTVSDTQYFGPGTRLTVL.